At least ten counts were recorded for the clone carrying this T cell receptor (beta chain). Its target is not known. Germline CDR1 SGHTA, CDR2 FQGNSA. V dropped 1 base and J dropped 0; count of bases not matched to a gene: 3. The CDR3 totals 16 residues. The study made its TCR cDNA through 5'RACE template switching. That step introduced a universal primer site along with UMIs. TCRdb itself ran the 5' RACE reads through MiXCR, one entry per CDR3 protein. In the table there are some 250,000 distinct CDR3 sequences, approximately 3.8% of which are singletons. The data were obtained in a study of T cells after yellow fever vaccination. Study results and limitations: Most clones from primary vaccination were detected again post-booster (96% CD4, 88% CD8).

The material was PBMCs, obtained 15 days after the yellow fever booster vaccination. This sequence originates from a man aged 18 to 29 who received the YFV17D yellow fever vaccine. The chain uses TRBV7-2 and TRBJ2-5; the match to TRBD2 covers 9 bases. CDR3 region: CASSLVAGGYQETQYF. As DNA, the CDR3 is TGTGCCAGCAGCTTAGTGGCGGGGGGGTACCAAGAGACCCAGTACTTC.